This T cell receptor beta chain was recovered during a study of blood T cell repertoires in COVID-19 (TCRdb year 2020). Study-level background: Samples from collaborators originated in the United States, Italy and Spain and spanned both the acute and convalescent phases of COVID-19. The prospective study material was composed of cDNA or gDNA derived from T cells, B-cell-depleted T cells, or PBMCs. The repertoires were released in a freely available public database intended as a resource for research on the immune response to SARS-CoV-2. The dataset comprised deeply sampled blood TCRbeta repertoires from subjects exposed to, actively infected with, or recovered from COVID-19. The sample metadata nearly always contained a de-identified subject ID, COVID-19 status, age in years and sex. Where available, HLA class I and class II types were taken from metadata supplied by the sample provider and were not determined by assay-based typing. Samples were obtained from the ongoing ImmuneRACE study (first 160 participants) and from 1,254 subjects provided by 6 global collaborators. What the work shows at the level of the full study, not this receptor alone: Clinical and demographic metadata were provided uncurated, with the amount varying by source and participant.

In Seattle, one collaborating source enrolled patients while the infection was active and tracked those patients longitudinally over the course of disease. Collaborating institutions collected whole blood in K2EDTA tubes following their own protocols. For TCRbeta analysis, collaborators shipped samples as frozen whole blood, isolated PBMCs, or DNA extracted from either of those sample types. This clone showed up just once. No cognate antigen has been identified for it. The record has no base qualities; no much larger clone is one base away. V loses 2 bases at its end and J loses 8 bases; junction bases beyond the gene matches: 6. Including the terminal cysteine and phenylalanine, the CDR3 comprises 14 residues. Of all the DNA, just the CDR3 is kept, 42 bases in frame from base 1. The CDR1 and CDR2 encoded by the germline V gene are MDHEN and SYDVKM. TCRbeta CDR3 regions were amplified from genomic DNA using the immunoSEQ Assay, a bias-controlled multiplex PCR. The study's own analysis went as follows. The number of nucleated cells in each sample was estimated from the amplification of reference gene primers within the assay. Sequence reads were collapsed and filtered to measure the absolute abundance of every unique TCRbeta CDR3 rearrangement. For each sample, productive Simpson clonality was calculated as the square root of Simpson's diversity index across productive rearrangements. TCRdb took this table from immuneACCESS and kept in-frame rearrangements with V and J called. Such tables lack part of the clones; where checked against another copy, unresolved V genes explain under half of the gap, and the rest is unexplained. For V, J and clone size, that table is used; D and trimming come from the DNA. This sample gives 250,000 to 350,000 clones in total; 90% of them show up just once. The ten biggest clones cover approximately 2.9% of the sample.

This clonotype was sampled from a woman younger than 45 with COVID-19, enrolled during active disease. What was sequenced was peripheral blood. Recombination linked TRBV28 to TRBJ2-1; 7 bases in the junction line up with TRBD1. The CDR3 corresponds to CASSLEQGYDEQFF. The DNA is as follows: TGTGCCAGCAGTTTAGAACAGGGGTATGATGAGCAGTTCTTC.